Listed below are T cell receptor beta chains from one sample, sequenced in a study of T cells in narcolepsy. TCRdb's copy holds only in-frame clones and misses some; the assay was immunoSEQ multiplex PCR. The sample records around 30,000 clones, approximately 79% being singletons. Material: memory (CD45RA-) CD4+ T cells from blood. These receptors originate from a human donor in good health. Both conserved end residues are part of each CDR3. A D gene is named only where the DNA matches it firmly.

CDR3aa: CSANHNREQYF
v_gene: TRBV20-1
d_gene: -

CDR3aa: CASSESGRVLGYTF
v_gene: TRBV6-5
d_gene: -

CDR3aa: CAGQPTGQRNTGELFF
v_gene: TRBV30
d_gene: TRBD1

CDR3aa: CASRSGTGNTGELFF
v_gene: TRBV10-1
d_gene: TRBD1

CDR3aa: CASSVDVGRGEQYF
v_gene: TRBV9
d_gene: -

CDR3aa: CASSRQGKETQYF
v_gene: TRBV10-2
d_gene: TRBD1

CDR3aa: CASSRLGLAELGNEQFF
v_gene: TRBV4-1
d_gene: TRBD2

CDR3aa: CASSISQGASGYTF
v_gene: TRBV19
d_gene: TRBD1

CDR3aa: CAWSVQQGGGSNQPQHF
v_gene: TRBV30
d_gene: TRBD1

CDR3aa: CAWSRQVVSDEQFF
v_gene: TRBV30
d_gene: -

CDR3aa: CASSIGLGEKLFF
v_gene: TRBV19
d_gene: -

CDR3aa: CASRMMTGRQPAFF
v_gene: TRBV5-5
d_gene: TRBD1

CDR3aa: CASSQGGAGGNIQYF
v_gene: TRBV4-1
d_gene: -

CDR3aa: CASSFRGNEQFF
v_gene: TRBV5-4
d_gene: -

CDR3aa: CASSPPNSGAHGELFF
v_gene: TRBV7-9
d_gene: -

CDR3aa: CASSSGLYGYTF
v_gene: TRBV5-4
d_gene: -

CDR3aa: CASSLTDTATGANVLTF
v_gene: TRBV4-1
d_gene: -

CDR3aa: CASSESYLLQETQYF
v_gene: TRBV10-2
d_gene: -

CDR3aa: CASKTQPNTGELFF
v_gene: TRBV19
d_gene: -

CDR3aa: CASRGRTGGGETQYF
v_gene: TRBV2
d_gene: TRBD1

CDR3aa: CASSGLSAGSYNEQFF
v_gene: TRBV7-6
d_gene: -

CDR3aa: CASSLTLNTEAFF
v_gene: TRBV6-4
d_gene: -

CDR3aa: CASSDPVASELFF
v_gene: TRBV19
d_gene: -

CDR3aa: CASSINRVSETQYF
v_gene: TRBV19
d_gene: -

CDR3aa: CASSPPQTGNSGNTIYF
v_gene: TRBV18
d_gene: -

CDR3aa: CASSISRDSGKLFF
v_gene: TRBV19
d_gene: TRBD1

CDR3aa: CASSSTPGQGSSGNTIYF
v_gene: TRBV5-1
d_gene: TRBD1

CDR3aa: CASSLGFNYGYTF
v_gene: TRBV7-8
d_gene: -

CDR3aa: CASSPTSSQETQYF
v_gene: TRBV5-1
d_gene: -

CDR3aa: CASIEANFRETQYF
v_gene: TRBV2
d_gene: -

CDR3aa: CASRSRIYNEQFF
v_gene: TRBV2
d_gene: -

CDR3aa: CASSLGTGWVSEQFF
v_gene: TRBV11-2
d_gene: TRBD1

CDR3aa: CASRDLPQSGTGTNTEAFF
v_gene: TRBV2
d_gene: TRBD1

CDR3aa: CARLDSGTVLEPQHF
v_gene: TRBV23-1
d_gene: -

CDR3aa: CASSVVGTGGGNEQFF
v_gene: TRBV9
d_gene: TRBD2

CDR3aa: CASSPGRLVRGETQYF
v_gene: TRBV7-7
d_gene: -

CDR3aa: CATRAGTGETGELFF
v_gene: TRBV6-5
d_gene: TRBD1

CDR3aa: CASGLVLSGGEKLFF
v_gene: TRBV12-5
d_gene: -